The T cell receptor (beta chain) described here comes from a study of T cell changes during pregnancy in multiple sclerosis. Profiling relied on immunoSEQ multiplex PCR, and the TCRdb table lists in-frame clones only, not all of them. The repertoire holds approximately 40,000 clones, around 93% seen once, with over 0.45% in the top ten. Per germline, CDR1 SGHKS and CDR2 YYEKEE (reference sequence). The CDR3 is 19 residues long. V trimming: 5 bases; J trimming: 10 bases; junction bases outside the gene matches: 22. The chain combines TRBV5-5 with TRBJ2-1; 12 nucleotides match TRBD2. The starting material was CD4+ T cells from peripheral blood mononuclear cells, obtained in the third trimester of pregnancy. This TCR was sampled from a female donor with multiple sclerosis, enrolled in a pregnancy study. Here the CDR3 DNA reads TGTGCCAGCAGTCTGGGATCCCTTGGGCTAGCGGGAGGGCCTCGAGAGCAGTTCTTC. Translation: CASSLGSLGLAGGPREQFF.